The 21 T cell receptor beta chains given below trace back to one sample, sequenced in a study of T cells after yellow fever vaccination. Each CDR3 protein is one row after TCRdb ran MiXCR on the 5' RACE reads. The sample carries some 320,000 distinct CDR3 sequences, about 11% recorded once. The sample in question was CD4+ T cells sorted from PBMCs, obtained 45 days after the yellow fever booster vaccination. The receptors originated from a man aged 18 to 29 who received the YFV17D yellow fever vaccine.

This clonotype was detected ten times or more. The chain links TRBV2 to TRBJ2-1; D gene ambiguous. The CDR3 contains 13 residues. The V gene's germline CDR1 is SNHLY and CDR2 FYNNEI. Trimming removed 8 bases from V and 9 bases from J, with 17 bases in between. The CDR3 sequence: CASLYSTVGEQFF. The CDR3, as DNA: TGTGCCAGCCTTTACTCCACGGTGGGTGAGCAGTTCTTC.

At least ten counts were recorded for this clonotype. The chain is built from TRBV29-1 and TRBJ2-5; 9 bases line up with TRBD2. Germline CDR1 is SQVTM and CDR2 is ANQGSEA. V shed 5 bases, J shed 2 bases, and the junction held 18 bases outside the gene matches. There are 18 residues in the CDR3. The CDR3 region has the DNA TGCAGCGTTTGGCTCCATCTGATGAGCGGGGGGCTTCAAGAGACCCAGTACTTC. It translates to CSVWLHLMSGGLQETQYF. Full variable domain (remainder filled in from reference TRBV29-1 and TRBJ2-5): SAVISQKPSRDICQRGTSLTIQCQVDSQVTMMFWYRQQPGQSLTLIATANQGSEATYESGFVIDKFPISRPNLTFSTLTVSNMSPEDSSIYLCSVWLHLMSGGLQETQYFGPGTRLLVL.

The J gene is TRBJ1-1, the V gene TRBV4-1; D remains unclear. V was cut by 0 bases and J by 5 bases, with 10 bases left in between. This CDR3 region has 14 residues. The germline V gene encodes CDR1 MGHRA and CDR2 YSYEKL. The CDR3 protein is CASSQDGEETEAFF. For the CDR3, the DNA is TGCGCCAGCAGCCAAGATGGAGAAGAAACTGAAGCTTTCTTT.

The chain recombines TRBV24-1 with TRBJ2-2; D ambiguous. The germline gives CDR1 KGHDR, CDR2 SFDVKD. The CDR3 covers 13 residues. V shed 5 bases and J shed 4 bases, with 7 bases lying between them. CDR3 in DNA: TGTGCCACCAGTGCAATCCCCACCGGGGAGCTGTTTTTT. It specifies CATSAIPTGELFF.

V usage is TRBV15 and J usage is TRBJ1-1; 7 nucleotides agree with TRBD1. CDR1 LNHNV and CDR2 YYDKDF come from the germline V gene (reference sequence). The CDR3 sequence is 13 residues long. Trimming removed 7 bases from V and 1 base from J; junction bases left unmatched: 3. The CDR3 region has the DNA TGTGCCACCACCGAGGGGGCGAACACTGAAGCTTTCTTT. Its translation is CATTEGANTEAFF.

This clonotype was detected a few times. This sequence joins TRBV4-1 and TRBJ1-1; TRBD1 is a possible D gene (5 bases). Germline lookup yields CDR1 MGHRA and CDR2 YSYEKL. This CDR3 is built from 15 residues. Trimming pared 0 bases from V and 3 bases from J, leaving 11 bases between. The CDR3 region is CASSQDPGLDTEAFF. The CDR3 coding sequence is TGCGCCAGCAGCCAAGATCCAGGGTTGGACACTGAAGCTTTCTTT.

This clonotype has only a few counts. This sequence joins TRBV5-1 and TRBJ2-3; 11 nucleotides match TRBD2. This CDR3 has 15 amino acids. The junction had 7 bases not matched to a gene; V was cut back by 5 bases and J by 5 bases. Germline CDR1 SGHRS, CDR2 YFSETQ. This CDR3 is CASRPRLAGLDTQYF. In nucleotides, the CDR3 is TGCGCCAGCAGACCCCGACTAGCGGGGCTAGATACGCAGTATTTT.

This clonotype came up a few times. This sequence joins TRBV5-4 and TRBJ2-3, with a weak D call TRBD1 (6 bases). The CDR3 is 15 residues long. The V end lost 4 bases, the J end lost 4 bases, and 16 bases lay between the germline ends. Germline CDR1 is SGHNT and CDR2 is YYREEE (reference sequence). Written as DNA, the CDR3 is TGTGCCAGCAGCCCCAGGGGTCCCCAATCAGATACGCAGTATTTT. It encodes CASSPRGPQSDTQYF.

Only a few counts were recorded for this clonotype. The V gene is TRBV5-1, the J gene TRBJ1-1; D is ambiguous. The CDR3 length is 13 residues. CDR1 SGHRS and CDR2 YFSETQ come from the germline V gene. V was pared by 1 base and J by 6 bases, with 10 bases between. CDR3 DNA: TGCGCCAGCAGCTTGCTATCAGGCTCTGAAGCTTTCTTT. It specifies CASSLLSGSEAFF.

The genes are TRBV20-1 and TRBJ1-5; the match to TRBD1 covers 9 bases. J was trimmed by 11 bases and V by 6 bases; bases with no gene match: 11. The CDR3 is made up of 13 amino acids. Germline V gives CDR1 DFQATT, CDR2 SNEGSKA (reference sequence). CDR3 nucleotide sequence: TGCAGTGCGCCCGACAGGGGGTTTATGACCCAGCATTTT. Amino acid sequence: CSAPDRGFMTQHF.

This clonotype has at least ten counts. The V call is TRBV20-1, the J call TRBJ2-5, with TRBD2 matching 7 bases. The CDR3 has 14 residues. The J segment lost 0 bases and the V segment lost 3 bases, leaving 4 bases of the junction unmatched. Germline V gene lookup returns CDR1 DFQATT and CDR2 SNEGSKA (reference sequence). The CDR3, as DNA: TGCAGTGCTAGGGTTCGGGGGGACCAAGAGACCCAGTACTTC. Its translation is CSARVRGDQETQYF.

The CDR3 spells CASSTDSLGRSDYGYTF. Here the CDR3 DNA reads TGTGCCAGCTCGACAGATTCATTAGGGAGATCGGACTATGGCTACACCTTC. The chain joins TRBV18 to TRBJ1-2; a weak D match, TRBD1 (5 bases). Trimming removed 6 bases at V and 3 bases at J, with 23 bases between. Germline CDR1 is KGHSH and CDR2 is LQKENI. The CDR3 consists of 17 residues.

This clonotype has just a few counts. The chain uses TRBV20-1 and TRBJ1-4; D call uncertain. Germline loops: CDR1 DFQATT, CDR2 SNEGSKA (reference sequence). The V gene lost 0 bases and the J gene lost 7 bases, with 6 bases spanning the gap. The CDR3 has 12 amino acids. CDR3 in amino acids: CSARETTEKLFF. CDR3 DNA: TGCAGTGCTAGAGAAACGACTGAAAAACTGTTTTTT.

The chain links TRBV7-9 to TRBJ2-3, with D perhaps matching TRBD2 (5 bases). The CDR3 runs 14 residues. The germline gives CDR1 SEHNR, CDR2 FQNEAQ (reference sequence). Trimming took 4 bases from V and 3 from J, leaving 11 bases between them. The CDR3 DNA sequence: TGTGCCAGCAGCTCCGGACTCCTGACAGATACGCAGTATTTT. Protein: CASSSGLLTDTQYF.

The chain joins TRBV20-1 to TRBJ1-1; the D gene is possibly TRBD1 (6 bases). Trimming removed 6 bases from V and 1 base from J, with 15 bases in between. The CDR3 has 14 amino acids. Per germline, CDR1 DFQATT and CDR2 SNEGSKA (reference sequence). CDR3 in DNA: TGCAGTGCCTTTTTACAGGGCACGAACACTGAAGCTTTCTTT. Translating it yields CSAFLQGTNTEAFF.

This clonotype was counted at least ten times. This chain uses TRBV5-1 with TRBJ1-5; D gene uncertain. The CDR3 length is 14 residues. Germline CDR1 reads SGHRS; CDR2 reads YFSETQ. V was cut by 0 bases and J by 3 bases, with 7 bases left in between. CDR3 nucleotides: TGCGCCAGCAGCTTGGCCGGGTCCAATCAGCCCCAGCATTTT. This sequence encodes CASSLAGSNQPQHF.

CDR3 in DNA: TGTGCCACCCGGATGGGCTCCTATCCCTACAATGAGCAGTTCTTC. It codes for CATRMGSYPYNEQFF. This sequence joins TRBV10-3 and TRBJ2-1; no definite D call. This CDR3 spans 15 amino acids. Germline CDR1 reads ENHRY; CDR2 reads SYGVKD. Trimming pared 10 bases from V and 2 bases from J, leaving 18 bases between.

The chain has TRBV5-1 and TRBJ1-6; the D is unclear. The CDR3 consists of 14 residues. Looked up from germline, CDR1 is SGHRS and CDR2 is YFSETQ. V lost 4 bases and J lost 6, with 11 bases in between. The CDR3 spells CASSPAGSNSPLHF. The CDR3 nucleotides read TGCGCCAGCAGCCCGGCGGGCAGTAATTCACCCCTCCACTTT.

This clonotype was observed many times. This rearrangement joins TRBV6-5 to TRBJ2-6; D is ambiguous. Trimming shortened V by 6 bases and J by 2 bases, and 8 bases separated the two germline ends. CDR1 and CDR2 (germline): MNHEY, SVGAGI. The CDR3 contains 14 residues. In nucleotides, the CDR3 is TGTGCCAGCAGCCGGAACCCTGGGGCCAACGTCCTGACTTTC. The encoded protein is CASSRNPGANVLTF.

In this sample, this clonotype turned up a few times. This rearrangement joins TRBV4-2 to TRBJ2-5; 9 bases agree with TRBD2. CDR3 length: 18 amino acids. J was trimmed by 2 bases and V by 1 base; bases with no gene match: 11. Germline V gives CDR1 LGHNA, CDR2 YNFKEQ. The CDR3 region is CASSQAIQAAGGQETQYF. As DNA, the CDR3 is TGTGCCAGCAGCCAAGCAATACAAGCAGCGGGGGGACAAGAGACCCAGTACTTC.

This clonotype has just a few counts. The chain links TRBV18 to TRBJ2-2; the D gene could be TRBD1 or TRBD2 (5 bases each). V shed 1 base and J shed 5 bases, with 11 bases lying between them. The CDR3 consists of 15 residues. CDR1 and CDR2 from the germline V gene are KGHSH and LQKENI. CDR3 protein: CASSPQEGPTGELFF. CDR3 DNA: TGTGCCAGCTCACCACAAGAGGGACCAACCGGGGAGCTGTTTTTT.